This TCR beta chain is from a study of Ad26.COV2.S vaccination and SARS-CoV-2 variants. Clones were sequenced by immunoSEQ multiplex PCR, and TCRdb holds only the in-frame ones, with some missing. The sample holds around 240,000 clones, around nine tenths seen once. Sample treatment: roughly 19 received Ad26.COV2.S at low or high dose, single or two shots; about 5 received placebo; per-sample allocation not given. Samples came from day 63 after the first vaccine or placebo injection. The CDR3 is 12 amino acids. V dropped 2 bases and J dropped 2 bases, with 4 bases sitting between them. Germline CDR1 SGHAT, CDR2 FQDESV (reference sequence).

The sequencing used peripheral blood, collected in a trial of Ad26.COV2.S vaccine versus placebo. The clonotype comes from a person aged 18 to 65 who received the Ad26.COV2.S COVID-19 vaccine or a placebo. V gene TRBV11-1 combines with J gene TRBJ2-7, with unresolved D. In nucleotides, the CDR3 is TGTGCCAGCAGCTTAATCACCTACGAGCAGTACTTC. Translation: CASSLITYEQYF.